Listed below are T cell receptor beta chains from one sample, sequenced in a study of metastatic and nonmetastatic thyroid tumors. TCRdb reassembled clones from the PCR reads with MiXCR. The profile shows tens of thousands of clones, about 12% of them singletons. Source material: blood. Every receptor here comes from a female donor with papillary thyroid cancer or a benign thyroid nodule (not recorded which). Some clones in this sample may be carry-over from other donors' samples. CDR3s include the opening cysteine and the closing phenylalanine or tryptophan. The D gene is left open where the match is weak. Rows give clone size only sometimes, using once, few, many, or a class for an expanded clone.

J	D	V	size	DNA	CDR3
TRBJ1-4	.	TRBV12-3/TRBV12-4	many	TGTGCCAGCAGATCAGGGACGGCAACTAATGAAAAACTGTTTTTT	CASRSGTATNEKLFF
TRBJ2-6	.	TRBV28	many	TGTGCCAGCACCCCTTTCTTCAGCTCTGGGGCCAACGTCCTGACTTTC	CASTPFFSSGANVLTF
TRBJ2-2	.	TRBV13	many	TGTGCCAGCAGCTCCGAACGAGGCCAGCCCAACACCGGGGAGCTGTTTTTT	CASSSERGQPNTGELFF
TRBJ1-6	.	TRBV5-4	many	TGTGCCAGCAGCTTCCAGGGAAGCTATAATTCACCCCTCCACTTT	CASSFQGSYNSPLHF
TRBJ1-5	.	TRBV2	many	TGTGCCAGCAGTACGGGGCAGGGCGGGCCTAAATATAGCAATCAGCCCCAGCATTTT	CASSTGQGGPKYSNQPQHF
TRBJ2-5	.	TRBV9	many	TGTGCCAGCAGCGTAGGCGCCCGCGGAAAGGGTGCCCAAGAGACCCAGTACTTC	CASSVGARGKGAQETQYF
TRBJ2-3	TRBD1	TRBV20-1	many	TGCAGTGCTAGTGGGACAGGGTCAGATACGCAGTATTTT	CSASGTGSDTQYF
TRBJ2-1	.	TRBV7-2	many	TGTGCCAGCAGCTTTGACCCTAACTCCTACAATGAGCAGTTCTTC	CASSFDPNSYNEQFF
TRBJ1-1	.	TRBV5-1	many	TGCGCCAGCAGCTTTACAGGGACCGGGAGAACTGAAGCTTTCTTT	CASSFTGTGRTEAFF
TRBJ2-1	TRBD2	TRBV6-2/TRBV6-3	many	TGTGCCAGCAGTTACCGGGGGGGCGAACCCTACAATGAGCAGTTCTTC	CASSYRGGEPYNEQFF
TRBJ1-5	.	TRBV15	many	TGTGCCACCGCGGAGACATTATCCCATCAGCCCCAGCATTTT	CATAETLSHQPQHF
TRBJ1-6	.	TRBV27	many	TGTGCCAGCAGAAGTTCCTATAATTCACCCCTCCACTTT	CASRSSYNSPLHF
TRBJ2-1	TRBD2	TRBV6-2/TRBV6-3	many	TGTGCCAGCAGTTCGGCCGGGACTAGCGGGGGAATCAATGAGCAGTTCTTC	CASSSAGTSGGINEQFF
TRBJ1-2	.	TRBV7-2	many	TGTGCCAGCAGCTTAGGAGCGGGGGCTAACTATGGCTACACCTTC	CASSLGAGANYGYTF
TRBJ1-1	.	TRBV30	many	TGTGCCTGGAAGGCCTGGGGGGCCCCAGACACTGAAGCTTTCTTT	CAWKAWGAPDTEAFF
TRBJ2-3	TRBD2	TRBV9	.	TGTGCCAGCAGCGTAGACCCCCTAGCGGGAACAGATACGCAGTATTTT	CASSVDPLAGTDTQYF
TRBJ1-2	.	TRBV7-2	.	TGTGCCAGCAGCCCAAACGGGCCCTATGGCTACACCTTC	CASSPNGPYGYTF
TRBJ2-7	TRBD2	TRBV7-9	.	TGCGCCAGCAGCCAAGGCAGGATTAGCGGGAACGAGCGGTACTTC	CASSQGRISGNERYF
TRBJ2-4	.	TRBV4-3	many	TGCGCCAGCAGCCAAGTGAGGGGGGAGGGAGCCAAAAACATTCAGTACTTC	CASSQVRGEGAKNIQYF
TRBJ1-1	.	TRBV9	few	TGTGCCAGCAGCGTAGGAGGCACTGAAGCTTTCTTT	CASSVGGTEAFF
TRBJ2-1	TRBD2	TRBV28	many	TGTGCCAGCAGTTTCGCGGGTCTAGCGGGGGACGGGGAGCAGTTCTTC	CASSFAGLAGDGEQFF
TRBJ2-5	.	TRBV6-1	.	TGTGCCAGCAGTGACGGGGCGCGGGAGACCCAGTACTTC	CASSDGARETQYF
TRBJ1-2	.	TRBV7-9	few	TGTGCCAGCAGCCCTTCGGCAACGAACTATGGCTACACCTTC	CASSPSATNYGYTF
TRBJ1-5	.	TRBV30	many	TGTGCCTGGTGTGAGGGGCGGAATCAGCCCCAGCATTTT	CAWCEGRNQPQHF
TRBJ2-2	.	TRBV27	.	TGTGCCAGCAGAAGACATGGGCCCTCGAACACCGGTGAGCTGTTTTTT	CASRRHGPSNTGELFF
TRBJ2-1	TRBD2	TRBV7-2	many	TGTGCCAGCAGCTTAGTAGCGGGAGGGCCATTGGGGGAGCAGTTCTTC	CASSLVAGGPLGEQFF
TRBJ1-1	TRBD1	TRBV19	many	TGTGCCAGTAGCCTTCATGACGACTCTGGACAGGATAAGAACACTGAAGCTTTCTTT	CASSLHDDSGQDKNTEAFF
TRBJ2-2	.	TRBV6-2/TRBV6-3	many	TGTGCCAGCGCTAAACGATACAGCGATCCGAACACCGGGGAGCTGTTTTTT	CASAKRYSDPNTGELFF
TRBJ2-7	.	TRBV6-1	many	TGTGCCAGCAGTGAAATGTCTCACGCCTACGAGCAGTACTTC	CASSEMSHAYEQYF
TRBJ1-4	.	TRBV18	many	TGTGCCAGCTCACATAGGGTGGATGAAAAACTGTTTTTT	CASSHRVDEKLFF
TRBJ2-3	TRBD2	TRBV7-9	many	TGTGCCAGCAGCTTAAGCGGGAGGTTGGATACGCAGTATTTT	CASSLSGRLDTQYF
TRBJ2-7	.	TRBV12-3/TRBV12-4	many	TGTGCCAGCAGAAGGACAGCGCTCTACGAGCAGTACTTC	CASRRTALYEQYF
TRBJ2-7	.	TRBV4-3	many	TGCGCCAGCAGCCAAAATACAGGGACGTGGCACGAGCAGTACTTC	CASSQNTGTWHEQYF
TRBJ2-3	TRBD2	TRBV7-6	many	TGTGCCAGCAGCCAACGGACTAGCGGGAGAGGTGCAGATACGCAGTATTTT	CASSQRTSGRGADTQYF
TRBJ2-7	TRBD2	TRBV11-1	.	TGTGCCAGCAGCTTACATCCTAGCGGGAGGTCCTACGAGCAGTACTTC	CASSLHPSGRSYEQYF
TRBJ2-7	.	TRBV12-3/TRBV12-4	many	TGTGCCAGCAGTGGAAGTTTGGCCCACGAGCAGTACTTC	CASSGSLAHEQYF
TRBJ2-1	.	TRBV10-1	many	TGCGCCAGCACCCTCGACAATGAGCAGTTCTTC	CASTLDNEQFF
TRBJ1-1	TRBD1	TRBV4-2	many	TGTGCCAGCAGCCCCCGGACAGGCCTTATGAACACTGAAGCTTTCTTT	CASSPRTGLMNTEAFF
TRBJ1-5	.	TRBV5-2	many	TGTGCCAGCAACCACGTCGGGGTCTTAACTCTATTTTATAGCAATCAGCCCCAGCATTTT	CASNHVGVLTLFYSNQPQHF
TRBJ1-4	TRBD1	TRBV20-1	many	TGCAGTGCTCCCGGCAGGGGGGATGAAAAACTGTTTTTT	CSAPGRGDEKLFF
TRBJ1-2	TRBD1	TRBV7-3	many	TGTGCCAGTCCGGCCGGGGACAGGCACCTCTATGGCTACACCTTC	CASPAGDRHLYGYTF
TRBJ1-2	.	TRBV28	many	TGTGCCAGCAGTCCGGACAGAGCAGATGGCTACACCTTC	CASSPDRADGYTF
TRBJ1-5	.	TRBV6-5	many	TGTGCCAGCAGTTACACCCTTTACCCAACTCGAGGCAATCAGCCCCAGCATTTT	CASSYTLYPTRGNQPQHF
TRBJ2-3	TRBD2	TRBV2	many	TGTGCCAGCAGTGAAGAGCGGGATAGCACAGATACGCAGTATTTT	CASSEERDSTDTQYF
TRBJ2-2	.	TRBV19	many	TGTGCCAGTAGTCTGTCAGGGAACACCGGGGAGCTGTTTTTT	CASSLSGNTGELFF